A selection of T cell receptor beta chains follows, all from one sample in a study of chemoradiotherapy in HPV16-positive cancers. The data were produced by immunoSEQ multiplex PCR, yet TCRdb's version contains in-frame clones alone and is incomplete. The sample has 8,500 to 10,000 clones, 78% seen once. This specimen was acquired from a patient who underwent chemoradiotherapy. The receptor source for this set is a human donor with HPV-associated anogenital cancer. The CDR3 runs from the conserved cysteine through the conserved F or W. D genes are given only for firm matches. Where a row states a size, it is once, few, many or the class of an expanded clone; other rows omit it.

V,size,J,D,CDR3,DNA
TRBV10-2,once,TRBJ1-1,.,CASRRGGNTEAFF,TGCGCCAGCAGGCGGGGAGGGAACACTGAAGCTTTCTTT
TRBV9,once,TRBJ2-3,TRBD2,CASGLAGMDTQYF,TGTGCCAGCGGACTAGCGGGGATGGATACGCAGTATTTT
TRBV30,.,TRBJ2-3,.,CAWSSGQISTDTQYF,TGTGCCTGGAGCTCTGGACAGATAAGCACAGATACGCAGTATTTT
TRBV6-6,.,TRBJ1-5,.,CASSYSGGAGNQPQHF,TGTGCCAGCAGTTACTCGGGGGGCGCAGGGAATCAGCCCCAGCATTTT
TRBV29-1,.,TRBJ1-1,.,CSVGGMNTEAFF,TGCAGCGTGGGGGGCATGAACACTGAAGCTTTCTTT
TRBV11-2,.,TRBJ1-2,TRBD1,CASRDRGEGYTF,TGTGCCAGCCGGGACAGGGGAGAAGGCTACACCTTC
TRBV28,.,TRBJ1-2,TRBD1,CASSFRPGGEGYTF,TGTGCCAGCAGTTTCCGTCCAGGGGGCGAAGGCTACACCTTC
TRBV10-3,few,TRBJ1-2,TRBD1,CAISSGQGFYGYTF,TGTGCCATCAGCTCTGGACAGGGGTTCTATGGCTACACCTTC
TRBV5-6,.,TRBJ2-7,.,CASSWWWAQYYEQYF,TGTGCCAGCAGCTGGTGGTGGGCCCAATACTACGAGCAGTACTTC
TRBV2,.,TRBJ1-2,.,CASSGQASYGYTF,TGTGCCAGCAGTGGACAGGCGAGCTATGGCTACACCTTC
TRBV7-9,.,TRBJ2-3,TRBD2,CASSSPGGILTDTQYF,TGTGCCAGCTCGTCCCCGGGGGGAATACTCACAGATACGCAGTATTTT
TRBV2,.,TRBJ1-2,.,CASSVYRDNYGYTF,TGTGCCAGCAGTGTTTATAGAGATAACTATGGCTACACCTTC
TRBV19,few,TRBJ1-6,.,CASTPNYNSPLHF,TGTGCCAGTACCCCCAACTATAATTCACCCCTCCACTTT
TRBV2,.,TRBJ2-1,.,CASSEALRNYNEQFF,TGTGCCAGCAGTGAAGCGCTTCGGAACTACAATGAGCAGTTCTTC
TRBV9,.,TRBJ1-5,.,CASSVGHHQPQHF,TGTGCCAGCAGCGTAGGGCACCACCAGCCCCAGCATTTT
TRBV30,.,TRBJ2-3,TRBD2,CACPPGSGGSDTQYF,TGTGCCTGTCCTCCCGGTAGCGGGGGATCAGATACGCAGTATTTT
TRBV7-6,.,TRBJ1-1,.,CASRGVRSVEAFF,TGTGCCAGCAGGGGGGTAAGGTCCGTTGAAGCTTTCTTT
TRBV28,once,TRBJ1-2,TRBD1,CATASTGGVYGYTF,TGTGCCACCGCCTCGACAGGGGGCGTATATGGCTACACCTTC
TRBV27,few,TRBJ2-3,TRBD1,CASSLDWRTGSTDTQYF,TGTGCCAGCAGTTTAGACTGGCGGACAGGGTCCACAGATACGCAGTATTTT
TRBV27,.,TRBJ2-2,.,CASKGGKNTGELFF,TGTGCCAGCAAGGGTGGTAAGAACACCGGGGAGCTGTTTTTT
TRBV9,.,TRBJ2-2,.,CASSRSTGELFF,TGTGCCAGCAGCAGAAGTACCGGGGAGCTGTTTTTT
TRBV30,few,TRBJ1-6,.,CAWDRSSYNSPLHF,TGTGCCTGGGACAGGAGCTCCTATAATTCACCCCTCCACTTT
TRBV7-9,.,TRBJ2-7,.,CASSFMRNINNEQYF,TGTGCCAGCAGCTTCATGAGGAACATTAACAACGAGCAGTACTTC
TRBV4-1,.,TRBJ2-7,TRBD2,CASSQGAGGSSYEQYF,TGCGCCAGCAGCCAAGGGGCGGGGGGAAGCTCCTACGAGCAGTACTTC
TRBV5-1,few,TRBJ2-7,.,CASSLGGDSYEQYF,TGCGCCAGCAGCTTGGGGGGGGATTCCTACGAGCAGTACTTC
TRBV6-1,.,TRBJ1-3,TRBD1,CASSERRDRGRGNTIYF,TGTGCCAGCAGTGAAAGAAGGGACAGGGGGCGCGGAAACACCATATATTTT
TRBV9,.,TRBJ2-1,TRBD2,CASSTGLAANEQFF,TGTGCCAGCAGCACAGGACTAGCGGCCAATGAGCAGTTCTTC
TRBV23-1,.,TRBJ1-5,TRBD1,CASSPNRRGQGEVRNQPQHF,TGCGCCAGCAGTCCCAATCGTAGGGGACAGGGAGAGGTTCGGAATCAGCCCCAGCATTTT
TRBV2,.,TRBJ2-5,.,CASSVGGLGETQYF,TGTGCCAGCAGTGTCGGCGGGCTGGGCGAGACCCAGTACTTC
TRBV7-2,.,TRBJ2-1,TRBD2,CASSPGRDLFDEQFF,TGTGCCAGCAGCCCGGGGAGGGATCTCTTCGATGAGCAGTTCTTC
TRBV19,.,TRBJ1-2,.,CASSSRYGYTF,TGTGCCAGTAGTTCTCGTTATGGCTACACCTTC
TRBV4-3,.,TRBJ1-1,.,CASSQDRNTEAFF,TGCGCCAGCAGCCAAGACAGGAACACTGAAGCTTTCTTT
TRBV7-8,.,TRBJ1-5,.,CASSFNQPQHF,TGTGCCAGCAGCTTTAATCAGCCCCAGCATTTT
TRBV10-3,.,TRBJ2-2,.,CAIRATGELFF,TGTGCCATCAGGGCCACCGGGGAGCTGTTTTTT
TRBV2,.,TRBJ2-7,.,CASSDGNSYEQYF,TGTGCCAGCAGTGACGGCAACTCCTACGAGCAGTACTTC
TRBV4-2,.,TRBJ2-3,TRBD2,CASSQERSGGYTDTQYF,TGTGCCAGCAGCCAAGAAAGGAGCGGGGGGTACACAGATACGCAGTATTTT
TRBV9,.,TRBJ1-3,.,CASSVASQGGSGNTIYF,TGTGCCAGCAGCGTAGCATCACAGGGAGGCTCTGGAAACACCATATATTTT
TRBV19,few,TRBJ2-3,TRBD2,CASSITSDTDTQYF,TGTGCCAGTAGTATAACTAGCGACACAGATACGCAGTATTTT
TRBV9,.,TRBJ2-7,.,CASSVGPGPGTNEQYF,TGTGCCAGCAGCGTAGGTCCTGGGCCAGGGACCAACGAGCAGTACTTC
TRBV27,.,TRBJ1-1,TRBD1,CASSPSRGELGTEAFF,TGTGCCAGCAGCCCAAGCAGGGGGGAATTGGGGACTGAAGCTTTCTTT
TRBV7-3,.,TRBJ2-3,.,CASSSGGGTDTQYF,TGTGCCAGCAGTTCAGGGGGGGGCACAGATACGCAGTATTTT
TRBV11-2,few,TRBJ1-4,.,CASSPSLPTNEKLFF,TGTGCCAGCAGCCCCTCCCTACCAACTAATGAAAAACTGTTTTTT